A selection of T cell receptor beta chains follows, all from one sample in a study of blood T cell repertoires in COVID-19. Clones were read by immunoSEQ multiplex PCR, and TCRdb kept only the in-frame ones, dropping some. The table has 150,000 or so clones, over 75% seen once. The material sequenced was PBMCs or T cells enriched from blood (not recorded which). Every receptor here comes from a woman aged 50 to 60 who had recovered from COVID-19. Each CDR3 is given with its conserved first and last residue. The D gene is left open where the match is weak. Rows give clone size only sometimes, using once, few, many, or a class for an expanded clone.

D | J | V | size | CDR3 | DNA
TRBD1 | TRBJ1-3 | TRBV11-3 | few | CASSLTGAGNTIYF | TGTGCCAGCAGCCTCACAGGGGCTGGAAACACCATATATTTT
. | TRBJ1-2 | TRBV2 | . | CASRGLGRNYGYTF | TGTGCCAGCAGGGGGCTGGGGCGGAACTATGGCTACACCTTC
. | TRBJ1-6 | TRBV5-1 | . | CASSLDGDSPLHF | TGCGCCAGCAGCTTGGACGGGGATTCACCCCTCCACTTT
TRBD1 | TRBJ2-4 | TRBV4-2 | . | CASSRDGTEKNIQYF | TGTGCCAGCAGCCGAGACGGGACAGAAAAAAACATTCAGTACTTC
. | TRBJ2-1 | TRBV5-5 | few | CASSRDTDYNEQFF | TGTGCCAGCAGCAGGGACACAGACTACAATGAGCAGTTCTTC
. | TRBJ2-2 | TRBV11-2 | . | CASSSNNQGGTGELFF | TGTGCCAGCAGTTCCAACAACCAGGGGGGCACCGGGGAGCTGTTTTTT
. | TRBJ2-7 | TRBV30 | . | CAWSVSAYEQYF | TGTGCCTGGAGTGTTAGCGCCTACGAGCAGTACTTC
. | TRBJ2-1 | TRBV12-5 | . | CASGYGVSGNNEQFF | TGTGCTAGTGGTTATGGAGTGAGCGGAAACAATGAGCAGTTCTTC
. | TRBJ1-1 | TRBV4-1 | . | CASSLRGDNTEAFF | TGCGCCAGCAGCCTCCGGGGGGACAACACTGAAGCTTTCTTT
TRBD1 | TRBJ1-2 | TRBV6-2/TRBV6-3 | . | CASSSATDRVGGYTF | TGTGCCAGCAGTTCTGCAACGGACAGGGTAGGAGGCTACACCTTC
. | TRBJ1-1 | TRBV29-1 | few | CSVGSAEAFF | TGCAGCGTGGGGAGCGCTGAAGCTTTCTTT
. | TRBJ2-7 | TRBV7-8 | . | CASSLGGAYYEQYF | TGTGCCAGCAGCTTAGGCGGGGCTTACTACGAGCAGTACTTC
. | TRBJ2-4 | TRBV30 | . | CAWSVQKAKNIQYF | TGTGCCTGGAGTGTACAGAAAGCCAAAAACATTCAGTACTTC
. | TRBJ2-7 | TRBV10-3 | once | CAIRKSGTDNSYEQYF | TGTGCCATCAGAAAGTCCGGGACTGATAACTCCTACGAGCAGTACTTC
. | TRBJ1-6 | TRBV11-2 | . | CASSLGRWSYNSPLHF | TGTGCCAGCAGCTTAGGGAGATGGTCCTATAATTCACCCCTCCACTTT
. | TRBJ2-2 | TRBV11-2 | few | CASSLTGNTGELFF | TGTGCCAGCAGCTTAACAGGGAACACCGGGGAGCTGTTTTTT
. | TRBJ2-7 | TRBV9 | . | CASSPDLGSSYEQYF | TGTGCCAGCAGCCCGGACCTCGGGAGTAGCTACGAGCAGTACTTC
. | TRBJ2-4 | TRBV28 | . | CASSPPWQFSNIQYF | TGTGCCAGCAGTCCCCCGTGGCAGTTCTCAAACATTCAGTACTTC
. | TRBJ2-1 | TRBV5-6 | . | CASSSGAMSSNEQFF | TGTGCCAGCAGCTCAGGGGCCATGTCCTCCAATGAGCAGTTCTTC
. | TRBJ1-2 | TRBV10-3 | . | CAISEPNYGYTF | TGTGCCATCAGTGAGCCGAACTATGGCTACACCTTC
TRBD1 | TRBJ1-2 | TRBV2 | . | CASSDDRASYGYTF | TGTGCCAGCAGTGACGACAGGGCCTCCTATGGCTACACCTTC
TRBD2 | TRBJ2-2 | TRBV9 | . | CASSVLAGGPGGGELFF | TGTGCCAGCAGCGTACTAGCGGGAGGGCCCGGGGGCGGGGAGCTGTTTTTT
. | TRBJ1-1 | TRBV6-5 | . | CASTQRGGPEAFF | TGTGCCAGCACCCAAAGGGGGGGTCCTGAAGCTTTCTTT
. | TRBJ1-2 | TRBV5-1 | . | CASSLREANYGYTF | TGCGCCAGCAGCTTGCGGGAGGCTAACTATGGCTACACCTTC
. | TRBJ2-5 | TRBV5-1 | . | CASSLAGHETQYF | TGCGCCAGCAGCTTGGCAGGACACGAGACCCAGTACTTC
. | TRBJ1-1 | TRBV9 | . | CASSESDSWNTEAFF | TGTGCCAGCAGCGAATCAGACAGCTGGAACACTGAAGCTTTCTTT
TRBD1 | TRBJ2-5 | TRBV7-8 | . | CASSLAGQGSETQYF | TGTGCCAGCAGCTTAGCGGGACAGGGTTCGGAGACCCAGTACTTC
. | TRBJ1-1 | TRBV13 | . | CASSSKQGSNTEAFF | TGTGCCAGCAGCTCAAAACAGGGATCGAACACTGAAGCTTTCTTT
TRBD1 | TRBJ2-2 | TRBV10-3 | . | CAISQVDRGPVGELFF | TGTGCCATCAGTCAAGTGGACAGGGGGCCCGTCGGGGAGCTGTTTTTT
TRBD2 | TRBJ2-4 | TRBV7-9 | . | CASSLVGLAGKNIQYF | TGTGCCAGCAGCTTGGTGGGACTAGCGGGTAAAAACATTCAGTACTTC
. | TRBJ2-1 | TRBV3-1/TRBV3-2 | . | CASSQDLQSFGKEQFF | TGTGCCAGCAGCCAAGATCTGCAGTCCTTCGGGAAGGAGCAGTTCTTC
. | TRBJ1-2 | TRBV5-4 | . | CASSLSSGRAYGYTF | TGTGCCAGCAGCTTGTCTTCCGGGAGAGCGTATGGCTACACCTTC
. | TRBJ1-2 | TRBV2 | . | CASRRQVTYGYTF | TGTGCCAGCAGGCGACAGGTGACCTATGGCTACACCTTC
TRBD1 | TRBJ2-7 | TRBV5-6 | . | CASTRQGSYEQYF | TGTGCCAGCACCCGACAGGGGAGCTACGAGCAGTACTTC
. | TRBJ2-7 | TRBV5-1 | once | CASSLGATGTYEQYF | TGCGCCAGCAGCTTGGGTGCGACAGGAACCTACGAGCAGTACTTC
. | TRBJ1-2 | TRBV9 | . | CASSHSREDNDGYTF | TGTGCCAGCAGCCATAGCAGGGAGGATAATGACGGCTACACCTTC
TRBD1 | TRBJ1-5 | TRBV19 | once | CASRMTRGLSNQPQHF | TGTGCCAGTAGGATGACGAGGGGGCTTAGCAATCAGCCCCAGCATTTT
TRBD2 | TRBJ2-3 | TRBV10-1 | few | CASSDSLAAGTDTQYF | TGCGCCAGCAGTGACTCACTAGCGGCAGGCACAGATACGCAGTATTTT
. | TRBJ1-1 | TRBV5-1 | . | CASSLGDGGGNTEAFF | TGCGCCAGCAGCTTGGGAGATGGGGGAGGGAACACTGAAGCTTTCTTT
. | TRBJ2-1 | TRBV13 | . | CASSLGSGGRNEQFF | TGTGCCAGCAGCTTAGGGTCCGGGGGGCGTAATGAGCAGTTCTTC
TRBD2 | TRBJ2-2 | TRBV2 | . | CASSEVPSGNTGELFF | TGTGCCAGCAGTGAAGTTCCTAGCGGGAACACCGGGGAGCTGTTTTTT
. | TRBJ1-5 | TRBV28 | . | CASSFRQLAYSNQPQHF | TGTGCCAGCAGTTTCAGGCAGCTCGCTTATAGCAATCAGCCCCAGCATTTT
TRBD1 | TRBJ1-2 | TRBV10-3 | few | CAISDQDRDGYTF | TGTGCCATCAGTGACCAAGACAGGGACGGCTACACCTTC
. | TRBJ1-1 | TRBV27 | . | CASSLIRDTEAFF | TGTGCCAGCAGTTTAATCCGGGACACTGAAGCTTTCTTT
TRBD1 | TRBJ2-7 | TRBV27 | . | CASSPGTGISYEQYF | TGTGCCAGCAGTCCAGGGACAGGGATATCCTACGAGCAGTACTTC
TRBD1 | TRBJ1-3 | TRBV11-2 | . | CASSSTGGSGNTIYF | TGTGCCAGCAGCTCGACAGGGGGGTCTGGAAACACCATATATTTT
. | TRBJ1-1 | TRBV10-3 | . | CAISERAGMDTEAFF | TGTGCCATCAGTGAGAGGGCGGGAATGGACACTGAAGCTTTCTTT
TRBD1 | TRBJ1-2 | TRBV30 | . | CAWSVIFDWGQGAVNYGYTF | TGTGCCTGGAGTGTAATTTTTGATTGGGGACAGGGGGCGGTGAACTATGGCTACACCTTC
TRBD1 | TRBJ2-6 | TRBV5-1 | once | CASSSQGAVLSGANVLTF | TGCGCCAGCAGCTCTCAGGGGGCGGTCCTCTCTGGGGCCAACGTCCTGACTTTC
TRBD1 | TRBJ2-7 | TRBV25-1 | . | CASSELTGGLYEQYF | TGTGCCAGCAGTGAACTTACAGGGGGCTTATACGAGCAGTACTTC
. | TRBJ1-6 | TRBV19 | . | CASRPTPGRDSPLHF | TGTGCCAGTAGGCCAACTCCGGGGAGGGACTCACCCCTCCACTTT
TRBD2 | TRBJ2-1 | TRBV19 | . | CASSTLAGGINEQFF | TGTGCCAGTAGTACCTTAGCGGGAGGGATAAATGAGCAGTTCTTC
TRBD1 | TRBJ1-2 | TRBV13 | . | CASSLGDRVSGYTF | TGTGCCAGCAGCTTAGGGGACAGGGTGAGTGGCTACACCTTC
TRBD1 | TRBJ2-7 | TRBV6-1 | . | CASSEVEQGPEQYF | TGTGCCAGCAGTGAAGTGGAACAGGGGCCCGAGCAGTACTTC
TRBD2 | TRBJ2-3 | TRBV5-1 | . | CASSWSGSRDTQYF | TGCGCCAGCAGTTGGAGCGGGAGTCGGGATACGCAGTATTTT